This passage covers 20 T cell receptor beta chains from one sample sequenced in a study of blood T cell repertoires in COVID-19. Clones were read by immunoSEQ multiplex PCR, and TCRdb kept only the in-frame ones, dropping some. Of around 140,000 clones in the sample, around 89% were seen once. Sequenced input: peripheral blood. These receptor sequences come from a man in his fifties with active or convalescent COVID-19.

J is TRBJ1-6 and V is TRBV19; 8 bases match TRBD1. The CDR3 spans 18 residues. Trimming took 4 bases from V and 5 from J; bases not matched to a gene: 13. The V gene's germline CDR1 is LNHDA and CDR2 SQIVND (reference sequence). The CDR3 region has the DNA TGTGCCAGTAGTAGCGCCCGAGAAACAGGGGGTAATAATTCACCCCTCCACTTT. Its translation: CASSSARETGGNNSPLHF.

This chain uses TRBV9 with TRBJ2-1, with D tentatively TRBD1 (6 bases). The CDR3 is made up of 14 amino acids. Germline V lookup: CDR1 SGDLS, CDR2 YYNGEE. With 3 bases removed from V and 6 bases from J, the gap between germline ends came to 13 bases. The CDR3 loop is CASSAFTGTNEQFF. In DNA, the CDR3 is TGTGCCAGCAGCGCCTTCACAGGGACCAATGAGCAGTTCTTC.

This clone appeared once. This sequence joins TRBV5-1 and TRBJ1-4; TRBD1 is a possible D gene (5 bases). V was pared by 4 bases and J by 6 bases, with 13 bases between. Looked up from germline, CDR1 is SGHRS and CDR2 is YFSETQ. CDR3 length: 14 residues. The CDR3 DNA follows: TGCGCCAGCAGCCAGGACAAGTCCTATGAAAAACTGTTTTTT. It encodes CASSQDKSYEKLFF.

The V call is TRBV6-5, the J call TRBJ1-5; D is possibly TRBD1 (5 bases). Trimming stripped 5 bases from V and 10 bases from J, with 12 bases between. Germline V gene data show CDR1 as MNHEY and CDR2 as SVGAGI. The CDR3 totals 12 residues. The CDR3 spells CASSHSGSPQHF. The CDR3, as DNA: TGTGCCAGCAGTCATTCAGGGTCACCCCAGCATTTT.

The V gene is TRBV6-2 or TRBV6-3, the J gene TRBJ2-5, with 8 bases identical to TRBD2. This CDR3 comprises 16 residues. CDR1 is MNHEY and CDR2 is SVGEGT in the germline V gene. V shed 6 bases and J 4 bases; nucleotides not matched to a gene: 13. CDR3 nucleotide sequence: TGTGCCAGCAGCCCTACGGGGGGGACCGGAGGAGAGACCCAGTACTTC. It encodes CASSPTGGTGGETQYF.

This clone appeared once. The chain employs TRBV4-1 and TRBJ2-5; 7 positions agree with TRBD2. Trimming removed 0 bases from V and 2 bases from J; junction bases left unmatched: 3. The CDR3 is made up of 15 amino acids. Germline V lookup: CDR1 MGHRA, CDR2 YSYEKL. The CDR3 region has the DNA TGCGCCAGCAGCCAAGATGGGGGGGGACAAGAGACCCAGTACTTC. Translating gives CASSQDGGGQETQYF.

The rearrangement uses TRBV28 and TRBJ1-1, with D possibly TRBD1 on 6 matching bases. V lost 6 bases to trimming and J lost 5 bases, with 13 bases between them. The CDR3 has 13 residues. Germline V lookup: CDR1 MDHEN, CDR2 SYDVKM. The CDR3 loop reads CASRTGTSTEAFF. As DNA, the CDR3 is TGTGCCAGCAGAACAGGGACCAGTACTGAAGCTTTCTTT.

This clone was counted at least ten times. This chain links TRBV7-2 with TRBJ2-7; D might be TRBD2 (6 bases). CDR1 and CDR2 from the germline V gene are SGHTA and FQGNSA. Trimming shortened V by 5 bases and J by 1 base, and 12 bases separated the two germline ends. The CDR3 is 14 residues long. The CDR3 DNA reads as TGTGCCAGCAGCCTACGGAGGGATTCCTACGAGCAGTACTTC. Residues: CASSLRRDSYEQYF.

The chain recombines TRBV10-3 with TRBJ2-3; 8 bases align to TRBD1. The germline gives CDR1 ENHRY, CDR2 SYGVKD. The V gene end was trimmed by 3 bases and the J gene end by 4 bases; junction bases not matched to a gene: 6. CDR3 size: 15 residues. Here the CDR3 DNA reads TGTGCCATCAGTGACGGGCAGGGGGCCTCAGATACGCAGTATTTT. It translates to CAISDGQGASDTQYF.

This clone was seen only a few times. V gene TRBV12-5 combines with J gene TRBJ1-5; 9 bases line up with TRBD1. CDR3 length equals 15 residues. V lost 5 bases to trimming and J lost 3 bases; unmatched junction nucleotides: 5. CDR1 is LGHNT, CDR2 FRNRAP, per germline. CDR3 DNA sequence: TGTGCTAGTGGTCAGGGACAGGGAGCCAATCAGCCCCAGCATTTT. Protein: CASGQGQGANQPQHF.

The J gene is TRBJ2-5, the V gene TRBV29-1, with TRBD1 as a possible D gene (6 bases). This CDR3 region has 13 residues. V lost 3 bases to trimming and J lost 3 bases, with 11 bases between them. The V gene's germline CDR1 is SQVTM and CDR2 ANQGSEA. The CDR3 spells CSVDRGWEETQYF. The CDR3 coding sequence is TGCAGCGTTGACAGGGGTTGGGAAGAGACCCAGTACTTC.

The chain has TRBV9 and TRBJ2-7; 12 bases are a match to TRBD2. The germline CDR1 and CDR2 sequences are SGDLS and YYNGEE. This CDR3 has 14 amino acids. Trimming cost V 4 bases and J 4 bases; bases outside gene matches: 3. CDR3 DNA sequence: TGTGCCAGCAGCCAAACTAGCGGGGGGTACGAGCAGTACTTC. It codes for CASSQTSGGYEQYF.

CDR3 sequence reads: CASSMGGTEAFF. The DNA of the CDR3 is TGTGCCAGTAGTATGGGAGGGACTGAAGCTTTCTTT. This chain connects TRBV19 to TRBJ1-1; D unresolved. This CDR3 comprises 12 residues. The ends were cut back, 3 bases at V and 5 bases at J, with 7 bases in the middle. Germline CDR1 reads LNHDA; CDR2 reads SQIVND (reference sequence).

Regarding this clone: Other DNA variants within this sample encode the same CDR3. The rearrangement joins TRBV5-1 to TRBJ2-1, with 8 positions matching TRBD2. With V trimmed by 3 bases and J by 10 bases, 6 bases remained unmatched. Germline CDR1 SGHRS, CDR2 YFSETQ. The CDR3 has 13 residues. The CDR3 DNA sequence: TGCGCCAGCAGCTCGGGGGGGGGCTGGGAGCAGTTCTTC. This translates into CASSSGGGWEQFF. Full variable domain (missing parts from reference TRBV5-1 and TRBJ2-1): KAGVTQTPRYLIKTRGQQVTLSCSPISGHRSVSWYQQTPGQGLQFLFEYFSETQRNKGNFPGRFSGRQFSNSRSEMNVSTLELGDSALYLCASSSGGGWEQFFGPGTRLTVL.

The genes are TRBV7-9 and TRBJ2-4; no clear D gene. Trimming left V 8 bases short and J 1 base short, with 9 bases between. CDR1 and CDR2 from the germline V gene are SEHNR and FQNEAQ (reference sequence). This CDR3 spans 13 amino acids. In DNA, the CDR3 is TGTGCCAGCTCGTTGCAGGCCAAAAACATTCAGTACTTC. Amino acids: CASSLQAKNIQYF.

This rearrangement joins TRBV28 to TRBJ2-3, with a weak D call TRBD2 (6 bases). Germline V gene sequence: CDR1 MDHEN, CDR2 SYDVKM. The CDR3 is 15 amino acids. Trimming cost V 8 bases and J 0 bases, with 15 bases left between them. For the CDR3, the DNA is TGTGCCAGCTCTACGACGGGGAGGAGCACAGATACGCAGTATTTT. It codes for CASSTTGRSTDTQYF.

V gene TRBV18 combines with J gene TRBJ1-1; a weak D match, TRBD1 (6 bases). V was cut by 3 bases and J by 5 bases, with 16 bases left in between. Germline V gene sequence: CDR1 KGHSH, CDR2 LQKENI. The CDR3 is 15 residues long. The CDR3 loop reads CASSPTGQRGTEAFF. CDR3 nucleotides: TGTGCCAGCTCACCTACGGGGCAGAGGGGGACTGAAGCTTTCTTT.

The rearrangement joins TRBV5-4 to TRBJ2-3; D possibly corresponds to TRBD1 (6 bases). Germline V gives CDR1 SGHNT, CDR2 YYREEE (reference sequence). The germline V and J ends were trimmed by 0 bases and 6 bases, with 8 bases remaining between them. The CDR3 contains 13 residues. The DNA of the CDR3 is TGTGCCAGCAGCTTGGGGCAGGGGGATACGCAGTATTTT. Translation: CASSLGQGDTQYF.

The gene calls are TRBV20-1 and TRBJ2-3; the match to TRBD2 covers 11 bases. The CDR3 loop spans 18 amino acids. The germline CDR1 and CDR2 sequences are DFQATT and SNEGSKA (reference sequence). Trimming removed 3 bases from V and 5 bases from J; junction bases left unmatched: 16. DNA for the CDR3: TGCAGTGCTAGTTGGTTGGTTACTAGCGGGAGTTTGTTAGATACGCAGTATTTT. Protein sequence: CSASWLVTSGSLLDTQYF.

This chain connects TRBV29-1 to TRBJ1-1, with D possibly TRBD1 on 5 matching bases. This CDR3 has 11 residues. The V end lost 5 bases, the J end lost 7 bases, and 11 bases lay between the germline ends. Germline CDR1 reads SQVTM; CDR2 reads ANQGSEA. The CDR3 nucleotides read TGCAGCGTTCGACAGCGACTTGAAGCTTTCTTT. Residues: CSVRQRLEAFF.